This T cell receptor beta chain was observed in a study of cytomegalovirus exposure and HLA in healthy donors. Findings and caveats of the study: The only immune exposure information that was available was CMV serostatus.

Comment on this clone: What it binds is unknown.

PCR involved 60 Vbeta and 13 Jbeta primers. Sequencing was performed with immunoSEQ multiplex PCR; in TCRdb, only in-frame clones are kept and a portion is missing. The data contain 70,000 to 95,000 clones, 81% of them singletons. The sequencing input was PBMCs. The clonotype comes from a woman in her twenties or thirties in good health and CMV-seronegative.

The DNA of the CDR3 is TGTGCCACGTATTCGGGACAATTGAACACTGAAGCTTTCTTT. This sequence encodes CATYSGQLNTEAFF. The genes are TRBV19 and TRBJ1-1, with a possible D match to TRBD1 (6 bases). Germline lookup yields CDR1 LNHDA and CDR2 SQIVND (reference sequence). The CDR3 is 14 residues long. V shed 10 bases and J shed 0 bases, with 15 bases lying between them.